The present T cell receptor (beta chain) was sequenced within a study of human T cells and chemical hapten exposure (dated by TCRdb to about 2021). Regarding the study in general: For sensitization, 2% DPC in acetone was applied to an approximately 2 cm by approximately 2 cm area of upper inner arm skin. Weekly therapeutic DPC doses were additionally applied to the scalp of patients throughout the roughly 24-week study period. Patch tests used Finn chambers with 0.01% DPC on the upper back, scored after 6 days by International Contact Dermatitis Research Group standards. The mostly female patient cohort included alopecia areata with under or over 50% scalp involvement, alopecia totalis and alopecia universalis. Libraries were pooled for sequencing, and variation in per-sample TCR yields was attributed mainly to small differences in library volumes within the pool. In alopecia patients, the study followed how the peripheral blood TCR repertoire changed in vivo over primary and secondary sensitization to diphenylcyclopropenone (DPC), a hapten. Blood samples were taken from patients before sensitization (week 0) and then at 2, 6 and about 24 weeks after DPC sensitization. Under 30 alopecia patients gave blood for TCR sequencing at one to four time points (pre-sensitization, 2, 6 and 24 weeks). For every blood RNA sample, sequencing covered both the TCR alpha and TCR beta chains.

Looking up the germline V gene (reference sequence) yields CDR1 LNHDA and CDR2 SQIVND. There are 15 amino acids in the CDR3, from cysteine to phenylalanine inclusive. Of the read, only the CDR3 DNA is kept; its 45 bases are in frame from base 1. As regards this clonotype: There is no known antigen for this receptor. Per-base quality was not reported, and no clone a single base away is much larger than it.

Libraries were made using RACE. The listed sequencing device is NextSeq 500. During library preparation, unique molecular identifiers were attached to individual cDNA molecules so that TCRs could be counted quantitatively and reproducibly. The source study handled its data this way. A median of approximately 100,000 TCRs per sample was observed, with a range of about 20,000 to 750,000. The Decombinator software suite was used to annotate V, J and CDR3 in the TCR reads. To make PS versus PT1 abundance plots, every sample was subsampled to the same number of TCRs (28,000). TCRs were defined as expanded if absent before sensitization and observed at least eight times at the 2-week time point. Using fastp at Q25 and MiXCR, TCRdb reprocessed the public reads and kept productive beta chains. Identical CDR3 protein sequences are pooled into one entry, listed with their most common genes and DNA. Here the V and J calls rest on TCRdb's processing, not on the authors' analysis. For this sample the table gives 42,000 or so distinct CDR3 sequences, of which under 4.5% were detected only once. 20% to 30% of the sample is held by the ten biggest clonotypes.

Study-wide findings and limitations: After repeated subsampling, the strength of the expansion versus patch-test correlation and the threshold at which it became significant changed. No change with DPC sensitization was found in the number of TCRs above 1 in 1000 frequency, and no evidence of global repertoire structure alterations was found. Alopecia, a presumed autoimmune disease, was present in all patients, so the immune response of the patients might differ from that of healthy individuals. Patch test score was positively correlated with the number of PT1 expanded TCRs, with significance at thresholds 8, 16 and 32 but not at 4. Compared with pre-sensitization or healthy control sets, expanded TCRs formed significantly more large CDR3 similarity clusters, which is consistent with antigen-driven responses.

In light of the paper, this sample's time point label describes: patch test 1, 2 weeks after DPC sensitization. The treatment or condition label for this specimen denotes: therapeutic diphenylcyclopropenone sensitization with weekly scalp DPC. Total RNA was isolated from unfractionated whole blood collected in Tempus Blood RNA tubes. At every patch-test visit, the blood draw took place before the patch test was put on. Eligible patients were aged 18 to 70, diagnosed with alopecia, deemed suitable for DPC therapy, and excluded if pregnant. The TCR comes from a man aged 50 or older with alopecia areata. Some clones in this sample may be carry-over from other donors' samples. The material sequenced was whole blood, taken in connection with sensitization to the hapten diphenylcyclopropenone (DPC). The chain is assembled from TRBV19 and TRBJ2-1; 7 central nucleotides agree with TRBD2. CDR3 region: CATGRRERHYNEQFF. The nucleotide sequence reads TGTGCAACCGGGCGGCGGGAGAGGCATTACAATGAGCAGTTCTTC.